Sequencing of this T cell receptor (beta chain) was carried out in a study of beta chain features in type 1 diabetes. The entirety of the isolated RNA underwent reverse transcription, so expressed TCRB transcripts were sequenced. TCRdb's copy holds only in-frame clones and misses some; the assay was immunoSEQ multiplex PCR. The repertoire holds 900,000 or so clones, with about 17% as singletons. The length of the CDR3 is 15 residues. V was clipped by 6 bases and J by 0 bases; unmatched bases: 3. Per germline, CDR1 SGHTA and CDR2 FQGTGA. This clone showed up just a few times. This TCR came from a woman between 18 and 29 years old in good health. The chain is built from TRBV7-3 and TRBJ2-2, with TRBD1 identical over 8 bases. Sequencing used naive CD4+ T cells from blood. In nucleotides, the CDR3 is TGTGCCAGCAGTTTACAGGGGGCGAACACCGGGGAGCTGTTTTTT. As protein: CASSLQGANTGELFF. Supplemented by reference TRBV7-3 and TRBJ2-2, the full variable domain reads GAGVSQTPSNKVTEKGKYVELRCDPISGHTALYWYRQSLGQGPEFLIYFQGTGAADDSGLPNDRFFAVRPEGSVSTLKIQRTERGDSAVYLCASSLQGANTGELFFGEGSRLTVL.